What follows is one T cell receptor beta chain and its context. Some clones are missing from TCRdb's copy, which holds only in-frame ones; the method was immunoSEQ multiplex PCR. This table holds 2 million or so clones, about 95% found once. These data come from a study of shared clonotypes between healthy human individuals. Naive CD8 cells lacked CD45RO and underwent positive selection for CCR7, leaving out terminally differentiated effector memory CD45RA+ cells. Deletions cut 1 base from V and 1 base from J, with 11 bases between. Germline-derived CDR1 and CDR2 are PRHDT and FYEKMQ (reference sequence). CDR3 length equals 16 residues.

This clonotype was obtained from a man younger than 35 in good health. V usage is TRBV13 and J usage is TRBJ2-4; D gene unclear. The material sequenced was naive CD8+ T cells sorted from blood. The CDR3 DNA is TGTGCCAGCAGCTTAGATCTGGGAACGGCCAAAAACATTCAGTACTTC. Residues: CASSLDLGTAKNIQYF.